These 3 T cell receptor beta chains came from one sample sequenced in a study of T cell responses to AZD1222 COVID-19 vaccine. The repertoire was sequenced with immunoSEQ multiplex PCR; TCRdb's copy has only in-frame clones and lacks some. The table lists fewer than 90,000 clones, roughly 84% of them singletons, with 5.6% in the top ten. This sample comprised peripheral blood, obtained 28 days after the second AZD1222 dose. The receptors shown here come from an adult who received the AZD1222 COVID-19 vaccine.

The J gene is TRBJ2-3, the V gene TRBV19; D might be TRBD1 (6 bases). The CDR3 contains 15 residues. The germline CDR1 and CDR2 sequences are LNHDA and SQIVND (reference sequence). V was clipped by 1 base and J by 4 bases, with 12 bases between them. The CDR3 DNA is TGTGCCAGTAGTATAGGAGGGGGTACGGCAGATACGCAGTATTTT. Translated: CASSIGGGTADTQYF.

The rearrangement links TRBV7-9 to TRBJ2-1; D perhaps matches TRBD2 (5 bases). Germline assignment: CDR1 SEHNR and CDR2 FQNEAQ (reference sequence). The CDR3 runs to 15 residues. V was shortened by 5 bases and J by 3 bases, with 14 bases between the two germline ends. The CDR3 loop is CASSAAGSVYNEQFF. The CDR3 DNA reads TGTGCCAGCAGCGCCGCTGGGAGTGTCTACAATGAGCAGTTCTTC.

This chain links TRBV7-3 with TRBJ2-1; D tentatively reads TRBD1 or TRBD2 (5 bases each). CDR3 length: 12 residues. Germline assignment: CDR1 SGHTA and CDR2 FQGTGA. The V gene lost 3 bases and the J gene lost 8 bases, with 8 bases spanning the gap. CDR3 coding DNA: TGTGCCAGCAGCTTCGTGGGGGATGAGCAGTTCTTC. It translates to CASSFVGDEQFF.